This T cell receptor (beta chain) originates from a study of CD8 T cells in Susac syndrome. Study summary: Patients with Susac syndrome were therapy-naive, taking corticosteroids, with some also receiving intravenous immunoglobulin, or taking intravenous immunoglobulin alone at the time their blood was drawn.

Regarding the study as a whole: The CD4+ T cell repertoires of Susac syndrome were found to show no clonal expansion. Regarding the TCR sequencing and HLA analysis, the study admitted that a relatively small number of individuals were involved.

From blood CD8+ and CD4+ T cells, TCR beta sequences were generated. Random hexamers were used to reverse transcribe 0.5 to 1 ug of RNA. From the immunoSEQ multiplex PCR reads, TCRdb called clonotypes with MiXCR, one entry per CDR3 protein. Of 200,000 or so distinct CDR3 sequences detected, more than 90% appear once; the ten largest clones hold approximately 0.1%. CDR1 is SGHAT and CDR2 is FQNNGV in the germline V gene. V was shortened by 5 bases and J by 7 bases, with 17 bases between the two germline ends. This CDR3 is 14 amino acids long. Worth noting for this clonotype: Its antigen is still unknown.

This receptor was taken from a human donor with Susac syndrome. Sample: CD4+ T cells from PBMCs. The J gene is TRBJ1-1, the V gene TRBV11-2, with D tentatively TRBD1 (5 bases). The CDR3 bases are TGTGCCAGCAGCACACCTAGAGGGGTAATTGAAGCTTTCTTT. As protein: CASSTPRGVIEAFF.